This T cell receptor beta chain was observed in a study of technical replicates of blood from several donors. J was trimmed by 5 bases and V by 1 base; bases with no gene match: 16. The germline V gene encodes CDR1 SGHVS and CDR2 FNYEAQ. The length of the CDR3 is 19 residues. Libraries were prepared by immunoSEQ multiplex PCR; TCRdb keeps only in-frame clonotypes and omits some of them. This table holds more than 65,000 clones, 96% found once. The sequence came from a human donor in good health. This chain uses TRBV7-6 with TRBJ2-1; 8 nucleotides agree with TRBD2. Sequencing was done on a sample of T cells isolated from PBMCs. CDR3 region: CASSLGAGLAGWSNNEQFF. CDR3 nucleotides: TGTGCCAGCAGCTTAGGGGCCGGTCTAGCGGGTTGGTCAAACAATGAGCAGTTCTTC.